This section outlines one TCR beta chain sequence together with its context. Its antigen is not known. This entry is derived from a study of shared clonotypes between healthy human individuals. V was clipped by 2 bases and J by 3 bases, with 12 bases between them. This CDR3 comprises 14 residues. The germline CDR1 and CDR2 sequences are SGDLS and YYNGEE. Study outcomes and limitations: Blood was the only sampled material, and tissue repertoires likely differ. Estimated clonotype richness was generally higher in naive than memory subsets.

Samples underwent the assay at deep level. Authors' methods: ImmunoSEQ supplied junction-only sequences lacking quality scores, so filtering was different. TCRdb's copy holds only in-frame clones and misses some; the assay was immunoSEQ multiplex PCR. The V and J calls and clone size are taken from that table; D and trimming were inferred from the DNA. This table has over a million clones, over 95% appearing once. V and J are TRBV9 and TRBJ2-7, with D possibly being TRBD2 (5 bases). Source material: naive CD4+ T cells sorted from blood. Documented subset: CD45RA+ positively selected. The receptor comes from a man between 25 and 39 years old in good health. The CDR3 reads CASSVTDGGYEQYF. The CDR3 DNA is TGTGCCAGCAGCGTTACGGACGGAGGCTACGAGCAGTACTTC.